The 24 T cell receptor beta chains given below trace back to one sample, sequenced in a study of OX40 agonist ivuxolimab in advanced cancers. The protocol was immunoSEQ multiplex PCR, while the TCRdb copy is restricted to in-frame clones and leaves out a portion. The sample has approximately 40,000 clones, 75% to 90% seen once. Specimen: CD4+ or CD8+ T cells sorted from blood, collected in a trial of the OX40 agonist ivuxolimab. The receptors stem from an adult with an advanced solid tumor such as melanoma, head and neck, liver or kidney cancer.

Here the CDR3 reads CASSQGTYSNQPQHF. The CDR3, as DNA: TGTGCCAGCAGCCAGGGGACTTATAGCAATCAGCCCCAGCATTTT. V and J are TRBV2 and TRBJ1-5; possibly TRBD1 for D (6 bases). Trimming took off 6 bases at V and 0 bases at J, with 12 bases between the two ends. This CDR3 is 15 amino acids long. CDR1 is SNHLY and CDR2 is FYNNEI in the germline V gene. The entire variable domain, with the rest obtained from reference TRBV2 and TRBJ1-5, is as follows: EPEVTQTPSHQVTQMGQEVILRCVPISNHLYFYWYRQILGQKVEFLVSFYNNEISEKSEIFDDQFSVERPDGSNFTLKIRSTKLEDSAMYFCASSQGTYSNQPQHFGDGTRLSIL.

The gene calls are TRBV28 and TRBJ1-5; D gene uncertain. V lost 6 bases, J lost 11 bases, and 14 bases lay in between. CDR3 length: 12 residues. CDR1 and CDR2 (germline): MDHEN, SYDVKM. The CDR3 is CASSSPGGTQHF. CDR3 nucleotides: TGTGCCAGCAGCTCCCCAGGAGGGACCCAGCATTTT.

This chain joins TRBV5-1 and TRBJ2-3; D unresolved. The CDR3 sequence is 12 residues long. CDR1 SGHRS and CDR2 YFSETQ come from the germline V gene. Between the trimmed V and J ends, which lost 2 bases and 3 bases, there was a span of 4 bases. The CDR3 is CASSFGTDTQYF. In DNA, the CDR3 is TGCGCCAGCAGCTTTGGGACAGATACGCAGTATTTT.

The rearrangement uses TRBV5-3 and TRBJ1-6; TRBD1 agrees at 8 bases. TRBV5-3 is sorted into the ORF group, with uncertain function. The J segment lost 5 bases and the V segment lost 3 bases, leaving 1 base of the junction unmatched. The CDR3 length is 14 residues. CDR3 in amino acids: CARSSDRDNSPLHF. The CDR3 region has the DNA TGTGCCAGAAGCTCGGACAGGGATAATTCACCCCTCCACTTT.

The V and J genes are TRBV5-4 and TRBJ2-7, with D maybe TRBD2 (5 bases). This CDR3 has 14 amino acids. The germline V gene has CDR1 SGHNT and CDR2 YYREEE (reference sequence). V was cut by 3 bases and J by 2 bases, with 12 bases left in between. CDR3 in DNA: TGTGCCAGCAGCTCAAAGAGGGATCCCTACGAGCAGTACTTC. This encodes CASSSKRDPYEQYF.

This clone was recorded only once. The V call is TRBV4-2, the J call TRBJ2-7; D might be TRBD2 (6 bases). Germline loops: CDR1 LGHNA, CDR2 YNFKEQ. The CDR3 contains 15 residues. V was pared by 0 bases and J by 4 bases, with 13 bases between. The DNA for the CDR3 is TGTGCCAGCAGCCAAGATCCCGGGAGCCAGTACGAGCAGTACTTC. Translated, it gives CASSQDPGSQYEQYF.

V is TRBV11-2 and J is TRBJ1-1; D is perhaps TRBD1 (6 bases). V dropped 0 bases and J dropped 7 bases, with 9 bases sitting between them. The CDR3 runs 13 residues. The germline CDR1 and CDR2 sequences are SGHAT and FQNNGV. The CDR3 here is CASSLDRDIEAFF. The CDR3 DNA sequence: TGTGCCAGCAGCTTAGATCGGGACATTGAAGCTTTCTTT.

CDR3 nucleotide sequence: TGCGCCAGCAGTGTAACCAACACTGAAGCTTTCTTT. Translating gives CASSVTNTEAFF. The chain employs TRBV10-2 and TRBJ1-1, with D unclear. V was pared by 4 bases and J by 2 bases, with 5 bases between. CDR1 WSHSY and CDR2 SAAADI come from the germline V gene. CDR3 length: 12 residues.

The rearrangement links TRBV10-1 to TRBJ1-2; TRBD1 agrees at 9 bases. Trimming cost V 6 bases and J 2 bases; bases outside gene matches: 7. CDR3 length: 15 residues. Germline loops: CDR1 WNHNN, CDR2 SYGVQD (reference sequence). In nucleotides, the CDR3 is TGCGCCAGCAGCCCCGGGACAGGGAACAACTATGGCTACACCTTC. Translation: CASSPGTGNNYGYTF.

The CDR3 sequence: CASSRTGGTGNTIYF. The CDR3 DNA reads TGCGCCAGCAGCCGGACAGGGGGCACTGGAAACACCATATATTTT. The chain recombines TRBV5-1 with TRBJ1-3; 11 nucleotides match TRBD1. The germline V gene has CDR1 SGHRS and CDR2 YFSETQ. The junction had 2 bases not matched to a gene; V was cut back by 4 bases and J by 2 bases. The CDR3 spans 15 residues.

The sample holds a few counts of this clone. The V and J genes are TRBV5-1 and TRBJ2-1; D remains unclear. V was pared by 4 bases and J by 7 bases, with 21 bases between. Germline assignment: CDR1 SGHRS and CDR2 YFSETQ. CDR3 size: 16 residues. The chain's CDR3 is CASSTDLRRVGNEQFF. Written as DNA, the CDR3 is TGCGCCAGCAGCACGGACCTCAGAAGGGTGGGTAATGAGCAGTTCTTC.

The gene calls are TRBV28 and TRBJ2-7; 8 bases map to TRBD2. Germline V gene lookup returns CDR1 MDHEN and CDR2 SYDVKM. Trimming at V came to 3 bases and at J to 3 bases, leaving 4 bases not matched to a gene. This CDR3 is 14 amino acids long. CDR3 DNA: TGTGCCAGCAGTTTCGGGAGGGCAAACTACGAGCAGTACTTC. It yields the protein CASSFGRANYEQYF.

The chain joins TRBV28 to TRBJ1-1; no reliable D call. V was trimmed by 3 bases and J by 1 base, leaving 9 bases between them. Germline V gene sequence: CDR1 MDHEN, CDR2 SYDVKM. The CDR3 totals 14 residues. CDR3 amino acids: CASSLVVRNTEAFF. The CDR3 region has the DNA TGTGCCAGCAGTTTGGTGGTAAGGAACACTGAAGCTTTCTTT.

The chain combines TRBV28 with TRBJ1-5; 8 bases align to TRBD1. The V gene end was trimmed by 8 bases and the J gene end by 4 bases; junction bases not matched to a gene: 7. Germline V gene lookup returns CDR1 MDHEN and CDR2 SYDVKM. This CDR3 region has 14 residues. The CDR3 nucleotides are TGTGCCAGCGGGGGGGGGACAGGAAATCAGCCCCAGCATTTT. As protein: CASGGGTGNQPQHF. The entire variable domain, with the rest obtained from reference TRBV28 and TRBJ1-5, is as follows: DVKVTQSSRYLVKRTGEKVFLECVQDMDHENMFWYRQDPGLGLRLIYFSYDVKMKEKGDIPEGYSVSREKKERFSLILESASTNQTSMYLCASGGGTGNQPQHFGDGTRLSIL.

The V and J genes are TRBV28 and TRBJ1-5, with a weak D call TRBD1 (6 bases). The CDR3 loop spans 14 amino acids. The germline V and J ends were trimmed by 2 bases and 4 bases, with 9 bases remaining between them. The germline gives CDR1 MDHEN, CDR2 SYDVKM. CDR3 coding DNA: TGTGCCAGCAGTTTAATACAGGGAAATCAGCCCCAGCATTTT. This encodes CASSLIQGNQPQHF.

The chain uses TRBV7-6 and TRBJ2-2; D is unresolved. V lost 1 base to trimming and J lost 3 bases, with 9 bases between them. Germline V gene lookup returns CDR1 SGHVS and CDR2 FNYEAQ. The CDR3 is 15 residues long. CDR3 bases: TGTGCCAGCAGCTTAGTCCCAGATCACACCGGGGAGCTGTTTTTT. Its translation is CASSLVPDHTGELFF.

The V call is TRBV28, the J call TRBJ2-7; perhaps TRBD1 as D (5 bases). Trimming left V 4 bases short and J 7 bases short, with 11 bases between. Germline-derived CDR1 and CDR2 are MDHEN and SYDVKM. The CDR3 is made up of 12 amino acids. The CDR3 sequence is CASSSRVGEQYF. DNA for the CDR3: TGTGCCAGCAGTTCCAGGGTTGGGGAGCAGTACTTC. Full variable domain (rest looked up from reference TRBV28 and TRBJ2-7): DVKVTQSSRYLVKRTGEKVFLECVQDMDHENMFWYRQDPGLGLRLIYFSYDVKMKEKGDIPEGYSVSREKKERFSLILESASTNQTSMYLCASSSRVGEQYFGPGTRLTVT.

The chain combines TRBV27 with TRBJ1-2; TRBD1 might be the D (5 bases). The V and J ends lost 3 bases and 7 bases respectively, with 12 bases between them. The CDR3 has 13 residues. The V gene's germline CDR1 is MNHEY and CDR2 SMNVEV (reference sequence). Written as DNA, the CDR3 is TGTGCCAGCAGTTTCCGTCAGGGCGGTGGCTACACCTTC. This encodes CASSFRQGGGYTF.

This chain links TRBV7-2 with TRBJ1-1; D gene uncertain. Germline V CDR1 and CDR2: SGHTA, FQGNSA. The CDR3 covers 13 residues. V shed 4 bases and J shed 5 bases, with 11 bases lying between them. The CDR3 is CASSSHRGTEAFF. CDR3 DNA sequence: TGTGCCAGCAGCTCTCACCGAGGGACTGAAGCTTTCTTT.

There are a few counts of this clone. The V and J genes are TRBV7-2 and TRBJ2-7, with a weak D call TRBD2 (6 bases). Trimming took 5 bases from V and 6 from J, leaving 17 bases between them. The CDR3 length is 14 residues. The germline gives CDR1 SGHTA, CDR2 FQGNSA. The CDR3 here is CASSTPAAGPEQYF. The CDR3 nucleotides are TGTGCCAGCAGCACCCCAGCGGCGGGGCCCGAGCAGTACTTC.

Note on this clone: Other DNA sequences in this specimen translate into the identical CDR3. The CDR3 DNA follows: TGCGCCAGCAGCTTGGGGCGAAGCTCCTACAATGAGCAGTTCTTC. This encodes CASSLGRSSYNEQFF. V usage is TRBV5-1 and J usage is TRBJ2-1, with D unclear. The CDR3 is 15 amino acids. The ends were cut back, 0 bases at V and 0 bases at J, with 7 bases in the middle. Germline values: CDR1 SGHRS, CDR2 YFSETQ.

This chain connects TRBV5-1 to TRBJ2-1, with 9 nucleotides matching TRBD2. V shed 5 bases, J shed 0 bases, and the junction held 3 bases outside the gene matches. CDR3 length: 15 residues. CDR1 is SGHRS, CDR2 YFSETQ, per germline. The CDR3 DNA follows: TGCGCCAGCAGGACTAGCGGTAGCTCCTACAATGAGCAGTTCTTC. This sequence encodes CASRTSGSSYNEQFF.

In DNA form, the CDR3 reads TGTGCCAGCAGCGGCCGGGCAACAGATACGCAGTATTTT. Encoded protein: CASSGRATDTQYF. This chain links TRBV7-9 with TRBJ2-3; D ambiguous. There are 13 residues in the CDR3. Germline V gene lookup returns CDR1 SEHNR and CDR2 FQNEAQ (reference sequence). V was clipped by 5 bases and J by 3 bases, with 9 bases between them. The full variable domain, completed using reference TRBV7-9 and TRBJ2-3, is DTGVSQNPRHKITKRGQNVTFRCDPISEHNRLYWYRQTLGQGPEFLTYFQNEAQLEKSRLLSDRFSAERPKGSFSTLEIQRTEQGDSAMYLCASSGRATDTQYFGPGTRLTVL.

This clone was found once. The chain recombines TRBV10-3 with TRBJ1-2; 9 nucleotides align to TRBD1. Germline CDR1 and CDR2: ENHRY and SYGVKD. This CDR3 region has 16 residues. V lost 0 bases and J lost 4; bases outside the gene matches: 6. The CDR3 here is CAISESRTGVTYGYTF. In DNA form, the CDR3 reads TGTGCCATCAGTGAGTCCCGGACAGGGGTCACCTATGGCTACACCTTC.